This T cell receptor (beta chain) was identified during a study of identical twins. Germline CDR1 reads SGHAT; CDR2 reads FQNNGV. Trimming cost V 0 bases and J 6 bases, with 10 bases left between them. CDR3 length equals 14 residues. This clonotype was seen a handful of times. Its target is unknown. Broader study findings: Those out-of-frame alpha sequences shared by twins showed an excess of low generation probability. Diverse VJ usage suggested most zero-insertion clonotypes were not invariant T cells. Abundant cord blood beta clonotypes carried fewer insertions; memory repertoires showed none.

Template switching created a universal primer site, and the cDNA included unique molecular identifiers. TCRdb used MiXCR to reprocess the 5' RACE reads, holding one entry per CDR3 protein. The sample contains roughly 1,500,000 distinct CDR3 sequences, about 32% of which appear only once. Sequencing was done on a sample of cord blood. The source of this sequence is a newborn girl in good health. The chain joins TRBV11-2 to TRBJ2-3; D not resolved. CDR3 amino acids: CASSLDYQADTQYF. DNA for the CDR3: TGTGCCAGCAGCTTAGACTATCAGGCGGATACGCAGTATTTT.